This TCR beta chain is from a study of blood T cell repertoires in COVID-19 (dated by TCRdb to about 2020). Regarding the complete study: The collaborator samples originated in the United States, Italy and Spain and spanned the acute and convalescent phases of COVID-19. The material from the prospective study consisted of cDNA or gDNA derived from T cells, B-cell-depleted T cells, or PBMCs. Subjects who had been exposed to COVID-19, were actively infected with it, or had recovered from it provided the deeply sampled blood TCRbeta repertoires that made up the dataset. The repertoires were released in a freely available public database intended as a resource for research on the immune response to SARS-CoV-2. Samples came from the ongoing ImmuneRACE study (first 160 participants) plus 1,254 subjects from 6 global collaborators. Sample metadata almost always included a de-identified subject ID, COVID-19 status, age in years and sex. Where available, HLA class I and class II types were taken from metadata supplied by the sample provider and were not determined by assay-based typing. Results and caveats for the whole study, not just this receptor: The quantity of clinical and demographic metadata differed by source and by participant and was supplied without curation.

One collaborating source in Seattle enrolled patients while the patients were actively infected and followed the patients over time throughout the course of disease. Whole blood was collected in K2EDTA tubes by collaborating institutions according to the institutions' own protocols. For TCRbeta analysis, collaborators shipped samples in one of three forms: frozen whole blood, isolated PBMCs, or DNA extracted from either of those sample types. For this clone: Its antigen remains undetermined. Nothing much larger sits one base from this clone, and base qualities are not available.

From cysteine to phenylalanine, the CDR3 is 16 amino acids long. Only CDR3 DNA remains: 48 bases, in frame from the first base. V lost 5 bases and J lost 9 bases, and the count of bases not matched to a germline gene is 14. The germline V gene supplies CDR1 SGHTS and CDR2 YDEGEE. The immunoSEQ Assay, a bias-controlled multiplex PCR, was used to amplify TCRbeta CDR3 regions from genomic DNA. The published analysis was carried out like this. The number of nucleated cells in each sample was estimated from the amplification of reference gene primers within the assay. To quantify the absolute abundance of each unique TCRbeta CDR3 rearrangement, sequence reads were collapsed and filtered. For each sample, productive Simpson clonality was calculated as the square root of Simpson's diversity index across productive rearrangements. The clones in this table, taken by TCRdb from immuneACCESS, are in-frame only. Not every clone is retained; where verified, under half of the shortfall comes from an unresolved V gene, and the cause of the rest is unknown. Clone size and the V and J calls come from that table; the DNA yielded D and trimming. The sample includes about 410,000 clones, with 75% to 90% observed a single time. In total, the top ten clones hold less than 2% of the sample.

This receptor was taken from a woman aged 40 to 50 with COVID-19, enrolled during active disease. Sequenced: peripheral blood. This chain is built from TRBV5-8 and TRBJ1-4; the central 9 bases match TRBD1. The DNA is TGTGCCAGCAGATACGGCTCCGACAGGGGGGACAAAAAACTGTTTTTT. The translation is CASRYGSDRGDKKLFF.